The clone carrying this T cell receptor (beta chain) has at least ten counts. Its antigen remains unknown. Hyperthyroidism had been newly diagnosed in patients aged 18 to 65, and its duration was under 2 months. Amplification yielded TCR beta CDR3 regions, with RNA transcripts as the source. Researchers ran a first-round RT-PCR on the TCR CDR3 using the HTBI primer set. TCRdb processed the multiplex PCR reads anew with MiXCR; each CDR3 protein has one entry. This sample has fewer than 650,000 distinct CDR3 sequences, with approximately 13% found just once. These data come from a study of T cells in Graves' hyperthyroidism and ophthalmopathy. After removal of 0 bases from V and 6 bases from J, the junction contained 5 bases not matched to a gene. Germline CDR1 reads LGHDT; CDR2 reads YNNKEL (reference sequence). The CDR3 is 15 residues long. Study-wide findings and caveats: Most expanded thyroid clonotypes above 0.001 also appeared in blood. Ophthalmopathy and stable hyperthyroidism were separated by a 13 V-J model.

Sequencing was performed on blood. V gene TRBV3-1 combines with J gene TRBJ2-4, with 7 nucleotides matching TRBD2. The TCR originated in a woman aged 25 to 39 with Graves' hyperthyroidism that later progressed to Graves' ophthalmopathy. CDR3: CASSQDGGGRNIQYF. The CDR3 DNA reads TGTGCCAGCAGCCAAGACGGCGGCGGGAGAAACATTCAGTACTTC.